The 20 T cell receptor beta chains below come from one sample, sequenced in a study of shared clonotypes between healthy human individuals. TCRdb keeps only in-frame clones here, not all; method: immunoSEQ multiplex PCR. This repertoire shows roughly 2.5 million clones, approximately 90% found once; its top ten account for around 0.15%. Material for sequencing was naive CD4+ T cells sorted from blood. Described subset: CD45RA+ positively selected. The receptors come from a man in his late teens or twenties in good health.

The chain combines TRBV14 with TRBJ2-7; 9 nucleotides match TRBD1. Germline CDR1 SGHDN, CDR2 FVKESK. The J segment lost 6 bases and the V segment lost 5 bases, leaving 11 bases of the junction unmatched. CDR3 length equals 15 residues. CDR3: CASSVTGTGSIEQYF. The CDR3 bases are TGTGCCAGCAGCGTGACCGGGACAGGGTCAATCGAGCAGTACTTC.

This clone was seen more than once but under ten times. A junction boundary mismatches the germline segment, possibly from a read error. J is TRBJ2-1 and V is TRBV19, with TRBD2 matching over 10 bases. This CDR3 is built from 19 residues. CDR1 and CDR2 from the germline V gene are LNHDA and SQIVND (reference sequence). DNA of the CDR3: TGTGCCAGTAGTATTCGGGGGACATCAAGCGGGAGGGCTTACAGTGAGCAGTTCTTC. Residues: CASSIRGTSSGRAYSEQFF.

The chain has TRBV4-3 and TRBJ2-3; 9 nucleotides align to TRBD2. CDR3 length equals 16 residues. The J segment lost 5 bases and the V segment lost 0 bases, leaving 6 bases of the junction unmatched. The germline V gene encodes CDR1 LGHNA and CDR2 YSLEER. The CDR3 loop reads CASSQDWATSGDTQYF. The CDR3 DNA is TGCGCCAGCAGCCAAGATTGGGCGACTAGCGGAGATACGCAGTATTTT.

The chain has TRBV19 and TRBJ2-1; 7 bases match TRBD2. The CDR3 has 13 residues. The J segment lost 10 bases and the V segment lost 0 bases, leaving 3 bases of the junction unmatched. CDR1 LNHDA and CDR2 SQIVND come from the germline V gene (reference sequence). The CDR3 sequence is CASSIDRLAEQFF. Written as DNA, the CDR3 is TGTGCCAGTAGTATAGATCGACTAGCCGAGCAGTTCTTC.

The V gene is TRBV5-6, the J gene TRBJ2-6; 9 bases map to TRBD1. The germline CDR1 and CDR2 sequences are SGHDT and YYEEEE. Trimming took 5 bases from V and 4 from J; bases not matched to a gene: 13. The CDR3 contains 18 residues. The CDR3 loop is CASSYPGTGPSGANVLTF. CDR3 in DNA: TGTGCCAGCAGTTATCCCGGGACAGGGCCCTCCGGGGCCAACGTCCTGACTTTC.

This clone has more than one count but fewer than ten. This chain connects TRBV6-1 to TRBJ1-6; 12 bases align to TRBD1. The germline V gene encodes CDR1 MNHNS and CDR2 SASEGT. Trimming removed 9 bases from V and 10 bases from J; junction bases left unmatched: 7. The CDR3 is 14 amino acids. Here the CDR3 reads CASSGTGGTSPLHF. CDR3 nucleotides: TGTGCCAGTTCCGGGACAGGGGGCACGTCACCCCTCCACTTT.

This chain links TRBV6-5 with TRBJ1-2, with D uncertain. The V and J ends lost 2 bases and 3 bases respectively, with 7 bases between them. The CDR3 length is 13 residues. Germline V gives CDR1 MNHEY, CDR2 SVGAGI. CDR3 residues: CASSYREHYGYTF. The CDR3 DNA reads as TGTGCCAGCAGTTACCGGGAGCACTATGGCTACACCTTC.

The rearrangement links TRBV6-5 to TRBJ1-1; tentative D call: TRBD1 (5 bases). CDR1 and CDR2 from the germline V gene are MNHEY and SVGAGI. This CDR3 comprises 13 residues. V lost 0 bases to trimming and J lost 7 bases, with 9 bases between them. DNA of the CDR3: TGTGCCAGCAGTTACTCGAAAGGGGTTGAAGCTTTCTTT. Translated, it gives CASSYSKGVEAFF.

This rearrangement joins TRBV7-2 to TRBJ1-6, with D maybe TRBD1 (5 bases). V was clipped by 0 bases and J by 7 bases, with 7 bases between them. Per the germline V gene, CDR1 is SGHTA and CDR2 is FQGNSA. The CDR3 runs to 14 residues. In DNA form, the CDR3 reads TGTGCCAGCAGCTTAGCAGGGGCCAATTCACCCCTCCACTTT. This gives the protein CASSLAGANSPLHF.

The rearrangement joins TRBV18 to TRBJ2-3, with unresolved D. The length of the CDR3 is 11 residues. Trimming removed 6 bases at V and 5 bases at J, with 6 bases between. Germline V gene lookup returns CDR1 KGHSH and CDR2 LQKENI. CDR3 in amino acids: CASSELDTQYF. The CDR3 bases are TGTGCCAGCTCCGAGTTAGATACGCAGTATTTT.

The rearrangement joins TRBV19 to TRBJ2-7, with D uncertain. The CDR3 is made up of 12 amino acids. Per germline, CDR1 LNHDA and CDR2 SQIVND (reference sequence). V dropped 4 bases and J dropped 3 bases, with 7 bases sitting between them. The CDR3 loop is CASSNAFYEQYF. CDR3 in DNA: TGTGCCAGTAGTAATGCCTTCTACGAGCAGTACTTC.

This sequence joins TRBV19 and TRBJ1-6; D remains ambiguous. V was cut by 3 bases and J by 0 bases, with 12 bases left in between. CDR3 size: 17 residues. Germline V gene lookup returns CDR1 LNHDA and CDR2 SQIVND (reference sequence). CDR3 DNA: TGTGCCAGTAGTATCCCACCCAGCAGCTCCTATAATTCACCCCTCCACTTT. This codes for CASSIPPSSSYNSPLHF.

This clone appeared once. The V call is TRBV27, the J call TRBJ2-5, with 10 bases fitting TRBD2. This CDR3 contains 16 residues. Trimming cost V 0 bases and J 6 bases; bases outside gene matches: 7. From germline, CDR1 is MNHEY and CDR2 SMNVEV (reference sequence). For the CDR3, the DNA is TGTGCCAGCAGTTTATCGGCTAGCGGGAGACCTAAGACCCAGTACTTC. Amino acid sequence: CASSLSASGRPKTQYF.

This clone was seen a handful of times. This chain connects TRBV13 to TRBJ1-5; D not certain. Trimming left V 0 bases short and J 7 bases short, with 7 bases between. Germline CDR1 PRHDT, CDR2 FYEKMQ (reference sequence). The CDR3 spans 13 residues. For the CDR3, the DNA is TGTGCCAGCAGCTTAGGTCGTTGGCAGCCCCAGCATTTT. Translation: CASSLGRWQPQHF.

V usage is TRBV18 and J usage is TRBJ2-3; 9 bases agree with TRBD2. Germline loops: CDR1 KGHSH, CDR2 LQKENI. The CDR3 contains 18 residues. After removal of 2 bases from V and 2 bases from J, the junction contained 11 bases not matched to a gene. The CDR3 DNA reads TGTGCCAGCTCACCAATCACTACAGCGGGAGGTTCCACAGATACGCAGTATTTT. As protein: CASSPITTAGGSTDTQYF.

V usage is TRBV2 and J usage is TRBJ2-1, with D unclear. The V gene lost 8 bases and the J gene lost 5 bases, with 19 bases spanning the gap. The CDR3 consists of 15 residues. Germline CDR1 SNHLY, CDR2 FYNNEI. As DNA, the CDR3 is TGTGCCAGCCGGCCCATGGCTAGTGGGGACAATGAGCAGTTCTTC. It yields the protein CASRPMASGDNEQFF.

The chain links TRBV18 to TRBJ2-2, with 8 bases aligning to TRBD1. Trimming took 3 bases from V and 1 from J; bases not matched to a gene: 4. The CDR3 loop spans 16 amino acids. Germline V gene data show CDR1 as KGHSH and CDR2 as LQKENI. The CDR3 reads CASSPPDRVNTGELFF. The CDR3 nucleotides read TGTGCCAGCTCACCCCCGGACAGGGTGAACACCGGGGAGCTGTTTTTT.

This chain connects TRBV10-3 to TRBJ1-3, with TRBD1 identical over 7 bases. Trimming took 4 bases from V and 0 from J; bases not matched to a gene: 6. Germline CDR1 reads ENHRY; CDR2 reads SYGVKD. The CDR3 runs 16 residues. CDR3 sequence reads: CAISVFGTASGNTIYF. The CDR3 bases are TGTGCCATCAGTGTGTTCGGGACAGCCTCTGGAAACACCATATATTTT.

The V and J genes are TRBV10-3 and TRBJ1-2; weak D call: TRBD1 (5 bases). The V end lost 4 bases, the J end lost 2 bases, and 11 bases lay between the germline ends. This CDR3 region has 14 residues. Germline CDR1 ENHRY, CDR2 SYGVKD. The CDR3 DNA is TGTGCCATCAGTGGAATTTGGGACAACTATGGCTACACCTTC. Its protein is CAISGIWDNYGYTF.

Concerning this clone itself: Other nucleotide sequences from this sample produce the same CDR3. The rearrangement links TRBV25-1 to TRBJ2-2, with TRBD1 matching over 7 bases. The CDR3 contains 15 residues. V lost 4 bases to trimming and J lost 0 bases; unmatched junction nucleotides: 2. Germline V gene sequence: CDR1 MGHDK, CDR2 SYGVNS. CDR3 nucleotide sequence: TGTGCCAGCAGTGGCGGACAGGCGAACACCGGGGAGCTGTTTTTT. This sequence encodes CASSGGQANTGELFF.